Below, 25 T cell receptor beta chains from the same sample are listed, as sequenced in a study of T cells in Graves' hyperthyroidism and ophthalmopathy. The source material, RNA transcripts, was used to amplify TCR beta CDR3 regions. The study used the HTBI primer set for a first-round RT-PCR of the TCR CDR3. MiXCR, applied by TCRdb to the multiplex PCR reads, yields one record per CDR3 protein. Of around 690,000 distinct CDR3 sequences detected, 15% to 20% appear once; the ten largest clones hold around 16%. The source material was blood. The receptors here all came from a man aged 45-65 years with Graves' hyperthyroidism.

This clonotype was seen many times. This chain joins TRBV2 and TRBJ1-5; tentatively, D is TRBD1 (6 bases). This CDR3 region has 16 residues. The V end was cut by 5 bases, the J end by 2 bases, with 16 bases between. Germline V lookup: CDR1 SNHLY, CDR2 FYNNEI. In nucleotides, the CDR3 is TGTGCCAGCAGTCGGGGGACAACAATAGGCAATCAGCCCCAGCATTTT. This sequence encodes CASSRGTTIGNQPQHF.

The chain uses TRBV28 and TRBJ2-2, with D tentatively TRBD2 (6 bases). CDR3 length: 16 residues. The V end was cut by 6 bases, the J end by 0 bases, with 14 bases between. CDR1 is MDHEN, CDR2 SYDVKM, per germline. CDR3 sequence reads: CASRLGLTPNTGELFF. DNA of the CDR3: TGTGCCAGCAGATTGGGACTCACACCGAACACCGGGGAGCTGTTTTTT.

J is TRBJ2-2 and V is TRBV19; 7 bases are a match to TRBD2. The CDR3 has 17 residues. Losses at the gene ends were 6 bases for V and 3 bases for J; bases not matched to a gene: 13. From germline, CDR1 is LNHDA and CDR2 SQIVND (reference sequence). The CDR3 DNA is TGTGCCAGTAGCCCCTGGCAGGCTAGCGGTTACACCGGGGAGCTGTTTTTT. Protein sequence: CASSPWQASGYTGELFF.

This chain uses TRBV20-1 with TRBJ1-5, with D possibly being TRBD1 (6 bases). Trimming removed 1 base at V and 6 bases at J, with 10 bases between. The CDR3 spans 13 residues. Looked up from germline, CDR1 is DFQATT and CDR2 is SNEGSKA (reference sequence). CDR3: CSARGTASQPQHF. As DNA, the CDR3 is TGCAGTGCTAGAGGGACAGCTAGTCAGCCCCAGCATTTT.

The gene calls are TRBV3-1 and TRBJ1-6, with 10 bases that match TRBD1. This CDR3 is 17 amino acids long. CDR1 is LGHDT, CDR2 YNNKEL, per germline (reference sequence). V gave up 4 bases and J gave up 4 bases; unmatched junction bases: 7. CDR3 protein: CASSPRQGAMYNSPLHF. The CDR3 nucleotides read TGTGCCAGCAGCCCTCGACAGGGGGCAATGTATAATTCACCCCTCCACTTT.

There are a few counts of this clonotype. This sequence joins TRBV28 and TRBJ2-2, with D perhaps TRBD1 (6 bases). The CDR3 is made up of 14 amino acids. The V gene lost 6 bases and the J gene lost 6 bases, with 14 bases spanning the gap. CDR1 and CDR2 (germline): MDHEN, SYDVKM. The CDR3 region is CASSPTNRAGELFF. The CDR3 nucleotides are TGTGCCAGCAGCCCGACCAACAGGGCCGGGGAGCTGTTTTTT.

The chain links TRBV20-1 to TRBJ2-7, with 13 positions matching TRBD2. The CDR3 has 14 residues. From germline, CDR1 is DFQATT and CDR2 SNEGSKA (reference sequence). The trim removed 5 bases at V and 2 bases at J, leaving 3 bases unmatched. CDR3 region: CSASTSGRAYEQYF. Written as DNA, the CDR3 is TGCAGTGCTTCTACTAGCGGGAGGGCCTACGAGCAGTACTTC.

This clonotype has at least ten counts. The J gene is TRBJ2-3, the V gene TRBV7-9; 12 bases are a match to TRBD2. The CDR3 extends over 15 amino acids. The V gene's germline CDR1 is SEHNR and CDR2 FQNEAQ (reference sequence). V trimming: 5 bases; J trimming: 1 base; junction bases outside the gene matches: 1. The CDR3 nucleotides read TGTGCCAGCAGCCCTAGCGGGAGGGGCACAGATACGCAGTATTTT. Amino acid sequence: CASSPSGRGTDTQYF.

The CDR3 reads CASSLADYGYTF. The CDR3 DNA reads TGTGCCAGCAGCTTGGCAGATTATGGCTACACCTTC. The V gene is TRBV5-5, the J gene TRBJ1-2; no clear D. Germline V gene lookup returns CDR1 SGHKS and CDR2 YYEKEE (reference sequence). The CDR3 contains 12 residues. Trimming left V 0 bases short and J 5 bases short, with 5 bases between.

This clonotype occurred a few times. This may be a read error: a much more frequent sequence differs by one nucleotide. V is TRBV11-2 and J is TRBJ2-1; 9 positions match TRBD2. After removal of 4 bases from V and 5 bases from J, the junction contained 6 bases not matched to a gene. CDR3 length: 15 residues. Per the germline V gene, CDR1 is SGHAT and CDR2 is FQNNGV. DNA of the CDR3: TGTGCCAGCAGCTCAGGGTCTAGCGGGAACAATGAGCAGTTCTTC. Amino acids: CASSSGSSGNNEQFF.

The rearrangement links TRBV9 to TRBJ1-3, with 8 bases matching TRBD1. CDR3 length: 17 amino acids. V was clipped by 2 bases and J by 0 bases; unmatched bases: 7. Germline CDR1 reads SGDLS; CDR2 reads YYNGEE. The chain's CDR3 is CASSVLDRGHSGNTIYF. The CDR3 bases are TGTGCCAGCAGCGTCCTCGACAGGGGCCACTCTGGAAACACCATATATTTT.

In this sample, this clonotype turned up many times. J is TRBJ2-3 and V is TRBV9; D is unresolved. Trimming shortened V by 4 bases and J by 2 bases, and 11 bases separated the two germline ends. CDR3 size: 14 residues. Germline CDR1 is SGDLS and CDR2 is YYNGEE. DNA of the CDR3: TGTGCCAGCAGCCCTCGTACCCACACAGATACGCAGTATTTT. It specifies CASSPRTHTDTQYF.

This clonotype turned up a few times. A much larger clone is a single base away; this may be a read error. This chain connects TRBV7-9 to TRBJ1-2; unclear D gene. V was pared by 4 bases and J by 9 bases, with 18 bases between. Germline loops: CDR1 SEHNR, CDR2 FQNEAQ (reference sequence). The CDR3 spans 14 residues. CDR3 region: CASSSSPLELRYTF. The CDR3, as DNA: TGTGCCAGCAGCTCCTCCCCGTTAGAATTACGCTACACCTTC.

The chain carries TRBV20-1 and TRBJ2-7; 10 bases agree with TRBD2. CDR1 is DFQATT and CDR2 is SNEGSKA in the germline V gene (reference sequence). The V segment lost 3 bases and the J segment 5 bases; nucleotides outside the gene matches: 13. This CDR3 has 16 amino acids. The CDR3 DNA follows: TGCAGTGCTAGCCCCTTCGAGCGGGAGGGCCTCAACGAGCAGTACTTC. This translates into CSASPFEREGLNEQYF.

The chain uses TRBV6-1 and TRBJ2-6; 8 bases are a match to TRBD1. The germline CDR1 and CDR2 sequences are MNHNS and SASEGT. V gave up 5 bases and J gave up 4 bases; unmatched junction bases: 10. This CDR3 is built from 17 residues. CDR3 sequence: CASSPTGDYFGANVLTF. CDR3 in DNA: TGTGCCAGCAGTCCGACAGGGGATTACTTCGGGGCCAACGTCCTGACTTTC.

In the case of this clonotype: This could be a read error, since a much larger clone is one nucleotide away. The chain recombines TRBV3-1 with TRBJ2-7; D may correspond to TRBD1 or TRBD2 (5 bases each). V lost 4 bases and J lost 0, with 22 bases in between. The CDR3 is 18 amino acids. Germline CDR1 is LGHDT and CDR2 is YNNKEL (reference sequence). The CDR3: CASSRKGASFSGSYEQYF. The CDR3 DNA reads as TGTGCCAGCAGCCGAAAAGGGGCTAGCTTCAGCGGCTCCTACGAGCAGTACTTC.

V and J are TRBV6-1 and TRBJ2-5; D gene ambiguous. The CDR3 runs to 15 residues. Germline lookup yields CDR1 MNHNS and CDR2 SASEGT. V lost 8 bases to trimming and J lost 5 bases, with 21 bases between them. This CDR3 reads CASQSALTSQETQYF. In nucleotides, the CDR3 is TGTGCCAGCCAGAGTGCTCTGACATCCCAGGAGACCCAGTACTTC.

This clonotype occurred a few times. CDR3 bases: TGTGCCAGCAGCCGAACAGGGAGGGGCGAGCAGTACTTC. Residues: CASSRTGRGEQYF. V and J are TRBV12-3 or TRBV12-4 and TRBJ2-7; tentative D call: TRBD2 (7 bases). CDR3 length: 13 residues. Trimming removed 6 bases at V and 6 bases at J, with 15 bases between.

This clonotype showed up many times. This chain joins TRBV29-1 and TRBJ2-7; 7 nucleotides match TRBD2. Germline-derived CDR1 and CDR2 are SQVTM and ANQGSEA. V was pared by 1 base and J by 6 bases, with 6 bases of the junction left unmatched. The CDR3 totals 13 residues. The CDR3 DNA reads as TGCAGCGTTGAAGGGACTAGAAACGGCGAGCAGTACTTC. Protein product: CSVEGTRNGEQYF.

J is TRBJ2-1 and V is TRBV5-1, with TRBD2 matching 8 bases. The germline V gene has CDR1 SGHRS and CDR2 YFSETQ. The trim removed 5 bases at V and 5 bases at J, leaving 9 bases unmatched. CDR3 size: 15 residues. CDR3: CASRFQPGGNNEQFF. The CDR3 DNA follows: TGCGCCAGCAGATTCCAACCGGGAGGGAACAATGAGCAGTTCTTC.

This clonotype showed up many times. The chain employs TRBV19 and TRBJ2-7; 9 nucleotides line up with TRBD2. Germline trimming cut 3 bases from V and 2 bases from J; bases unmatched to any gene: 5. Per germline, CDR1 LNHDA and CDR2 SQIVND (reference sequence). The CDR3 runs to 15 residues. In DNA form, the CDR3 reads TGTGCCAGTAGTATTACGAGCGGGAGGACCTACGAGCAGTACTTC. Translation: CASSITSGRTYEQYF. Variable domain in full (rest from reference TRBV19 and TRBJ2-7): DGGITQSPKYLFRKEGQNVTLSCEQNLNHDAMYWYRQDPGQGLRLIYYSQIVNDFQKGDIAEGYSVSREKKESFPLTVTSAQKNPTAFYLCASSITSGRTYEQYFGPGTRLTVT.

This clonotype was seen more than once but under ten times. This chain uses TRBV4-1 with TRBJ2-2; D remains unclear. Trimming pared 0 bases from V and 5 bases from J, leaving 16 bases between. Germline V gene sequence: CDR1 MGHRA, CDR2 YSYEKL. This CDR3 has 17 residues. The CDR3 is CASSQDWLTALTGELFF. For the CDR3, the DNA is TGCGCCAGCAGCCAAGATTGGCTAACGGCCTTGACCGGGGAGCTGTTTTTT.

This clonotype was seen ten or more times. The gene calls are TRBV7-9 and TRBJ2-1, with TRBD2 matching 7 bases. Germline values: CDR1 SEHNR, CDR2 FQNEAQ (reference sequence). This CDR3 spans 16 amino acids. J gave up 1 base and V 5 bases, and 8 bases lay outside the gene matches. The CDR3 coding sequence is TGTGCCAGCAGCAGTTTCGGCGGGAGTTCCTACAATGAGCAGTTCTTC. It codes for CASSSFGGSSYNEQFF. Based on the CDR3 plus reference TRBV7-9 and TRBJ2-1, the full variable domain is DTGVSQNPRHKITKRGQNVTFRCDPISEHNRLYWYRQTLGQGPEFLTYFQNEAQLEKSRLLSDRFSAERPKGSFSTLEIQRTEQGDSAMYLCASSSFGGSSYNEQFFGPGTRLTVL.

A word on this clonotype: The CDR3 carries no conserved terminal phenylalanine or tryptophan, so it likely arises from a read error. The DNA of the CDR3 is TGCGCCAGCAGCTTTCAAACAGGGGACACTGAAGCTTTCCTT. Its translation: CASSFQTGDTEAFL. The rearrangement joins TRBV5-1 to TRBJ1-1, with 7 bases that match TRBD1. The length of the CDR3 is 14 residues. Germline CDR1 and CDR2: SGHRS and YFSETQ. Losses at the gene ends were 2 bases for V and 3 bases for J; bases not matched to a gene: 4.

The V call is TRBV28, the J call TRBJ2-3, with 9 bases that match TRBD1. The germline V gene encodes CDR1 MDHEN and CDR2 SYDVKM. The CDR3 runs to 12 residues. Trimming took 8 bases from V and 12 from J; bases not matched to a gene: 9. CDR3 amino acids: CASFTPGQGQYF. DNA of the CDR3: TGTGCCAGCTTCACCCCGGGACAGGGTCAGTATTTT.